The 27 T cell receptor beta chains in this list originate from one sample, sequenced in a study of T-cell memory formation after mild COVID-19. TCRdb itself ran the 5' RACE reads through MiXCR, one entry per CDR3 protein. The data show some 110,000 distinct CDR3 sequences, under 15% seen once. The material sequenced was PBMCs or a T cell subset sorted from them (not recorded which). Receptors originate from an adult woman who had mild COVID-19 (a few samples of this study predate the infection). Cell type and time point are not known.

In DNA, the CDR3 is TGTGCCAGCAGTTTTACTGGGGTTGACGGCTACACCTTC. Translating it yields CASSFTGVDGYTF. This sequence joins TRBV12-3 or TRBV12-4 and TRBJ1-2; D is ambiguous. Trimming removed 3 bases from V and 8 bases from J, with 13 bases in between. The CDR3 is made up of 13 amino acids.

The chain uses TRBV5-1 and TRBJ1-1; D is uncertain. Germline values: CDR1 SGHRS, CDR2 YFSETQ. Deletions cut 5 bases from V and 3 bases from J, with 11 bases between. This CDR3 contains 13 residues. This chain's CDR3 is CASRESSDTEAFF. The CDR3 DNA follows: TGCGCCAGCAGGGAGAGTTCGGACACTGAAGCTTTCTTT.

The table lists this clonotype with a few counts. J is TRBJ2-2 and V is TRBV4-1; D perhaps matches TRBD1 (5 bases). Germline V gene sequence: CDR1 MGHRA, CDR2 YSYEKL. This CDR3 contains 18 residues. V was cut by 0 bases and J by 6 bases, with 20 bases left in between. CDR3 bases: TGCGCCAGCAGCCAAGAATATTTGGGGCCTGGTTCGTCCGGGGAGCTGTTTTTT. This codes for CASSQEYLGPGSSGELFF.

This clonotype came up many times. The J gene is TRBJ2-3, the V gene TRBV7-3; tentative D call: TRBD2 (5 bases). There are 15 residues in the CDR3. Germline V lookup: CDR1 SGHTA, CDR2 FQGTGA. V lost 5 bases and J lost 1, with 13 bases in between. The CDR3 spells CASSPYGLGTDTQYF. In nucleotides, the CDR3 is TGTGCCAGCAGCCCCTACGGACTGGGCACAGATACGCAGTATTTT.

There are a few counts of this clonotype. The chain's CDR3 is CSARGQGDTEAFF. CDR3 nucleotide sequence: TGCAGTGCTAGAGGTCAGGGGGACACTGAAGCTTTCTTT. The rearrangement uses TRBV20-1 and TRBJ1-1, with 7 bases aligning to TRBD1. Germline V gene lookup returns CDR1 DFQATT and CDR2 SNEGSKA (reference sequence). The CDR3 is made up of 13 amino acids. The junction had 2 bases not matched to a gene; V was cut back by 1 base and J by 3 bases.

This clonotype came up many times. The chain employs TRBV6-5 and TRBJ2-1; possibly TRBD1 for D (6 bases). Deletions cut 0 bases from V and 8 bases from J, with 17 bases between. Germline V gene data show CDR1 as MNHEY and CDR2 as SVGAGI. This CDR3 contains 16 residues. Here the CDR3 DNA reads TGTGCCAGCAGTTACTCCCCGGTGAGGGGGACGGATGAGCAGTTCTTC. Amino acid sequence: CASSYSPVRGTDEQFF.

This clonotype was seen repeatedly, ten times or more. This chain connects TRBV7-9 to TRBJ2-7; TRBD1 matches 7 bases. This CDR3 is 15 amino acids long. The junction had 8 bases not matched to a gene; V was cut back by 1 base and J by 5 bases. Germline lookup yields CDR1 SEHNR and CDR2 FQNEAQ (reference sequence). The CDR3 protein is CASSLVNRGVDEQYF. In DNA form, the CDR3 reads TGTGCCAGCAGCTTAGTGAACAGGGGTGTGGACGAGCAGTACTTC.

The chain combines TRBV28 with TRBJ2-1, with D maybe TRBD1 (5 bases). CDR3 length: 12 amino acids. CDR1 and CDR2 (germline): MDHEN, SYDVKM. V was pared by 3 bases and J by 9 bases, with 9 bases between. CDR3: CASSFRGTEQFF. In DNA form, the CDR3 reads TGTGCCAGCAGTTTTAGGGGCACTGAGCAGTTCTTC.

The chain carries TRBV4-3 and TRBJ2-1; D is perhaps TRBD1 (6 bases). CDR3 length: 17 amino acids. The V end was cut by 0 bases, the J end by 6 bases, with 18 bases between. Germline CDR1 reads LGHNA; CDR2 reads YSLEER. The CDR3 reads CASSQDPTTGYVNEQFF. For the CDR3, the DNA is TGCGCCAGCAGCCAAGATCCGACTACAGGGTATGTCAATGAGCAGTTCTTC.

CDR3 loop: CASSSLAGGLFNEQFF. The CDR3 nucleotides read TGTGCCAGCAGCTCCTTAGCGGGGGGGCTTTTTAATGAGCAGTTCTTC. The V gene is TRBV7-7, the J gene TRBJ2-1; the match to TRBD2 covers 11 bases. Trimming removed 4 bases from V and 7 bases from J; junction bases left unmatched: 9. In germline, CDR1 is SSHAT, CDR2 FNYEAQ (reference sequence). This CDR3 has 16 amino acids.

This clonotype was detected once. The chain uses TRBV9 and TRBJ1-2; 8 bases are a match to TRBD1. Losses at the gene ends were 0 bases for V and 4 bases for J; bases not matched to a gene: 20. This CDR3 is 20 amino acids long. Per the germline V gene, CDR1 is SGDLS and CDR2 is YYNGEE. DNA of the CDR3: TGTGCCAGCAGCGTAGGAAGTGGAGGACAGGGCCATCAGGGAGGCTATGGCTACACCTTC. Protein product: CASSVGSGGQGHQGGYGYTF.

The CDR3 protein is CASSPYSYNEQFF. The CDR3 DNA sequence: TGTGCCAGCAGCCCCTACTCTTACAATGAGCAGTTCTTC. This chain links TRBV14 with TRBJ2-1; D unresolved. This CDR3 spans 13 amino acids. Trimming shortened V by 4 bases and J by 4 bases, and 8 bases separated the two germline ends. Germline CDR1 and CDR2: SGHDN and FVKESK.

The CDR3 loop is CASSLGLALAMNEQFF. CDR3 nucleotide sequence: TGTGCCAGCAGCTTAGGTTTAGCCCTAGCGATGAATGAGCAGTTCTTC. The chain combines TRBV7-2 with TRBJ2-1, with D possibly TRBD2 on 6 matching bases. V lost 1 base and J lost 7, with 17 bases in between. This CDR3 spans 16 amino acids. CDR1 and CDR2 (germline): SGHTA, FQGNSA. Filled out from reference TRBV7-2 and TRBJ2-1, the complete variable domain reads GAGVSQSPSNKVTEKGKDVELRCDPISGHTALYWYRQSLGQGLEFLIYFQGNSAPDKSGLPSDRFSAERTGGSVSTLTIQRTQQEDSAVYLCASSLGLALAMNEQFFGPGTRLTVL.

The rearrangement uses TRBV3-1 and TRBJ2-1; 11 bases map to TRBD2. The length of the CDR3 is 16 residues. From germline, CDR1 is LGHDT and CDR2 YNNKEL (reference sequence). Trimming took 7 bases from V and 3 from J; bases not matched to a gene: 8. The CDR3 reads CASTHTGTSGYNEQFF. CDR3 DNA sequence: TGTGCCAGCACTCATACCGGGACTAGCGGCTACAATGAGCAGTTCTTC.

The sample holds many counts of this clonotype. The CDR3 region is CASSLEPEETQYF. The CDR3 nucleotides are TGTGCCAGCAGCTTAGAGCCGGAAGAGACCCAGTACTTC. The chain combines TRBV7-6 with TRBJ2-5; D remains unclear. The CDR3 contains 13 residues. Germline V gene data show CDR1 as SGHVS and CDR2 as FNYEAQ. Between the trimmed V and J ends, which lost 1 base and 3 bases, there was a span of 6 bases.

This rearrangement joins TRBV27 to TRBJ2-7; 9 nucleotides align to TRBD1. The trim removed 6 bases at V and 6 bases at J, leaving 15 bases unmatched. CDR3 length: 16 amino acids. CDR1 and CDR2 from the germline V gene are MNHEY and SMNVEV (reference sequence). CDR3 sequence reads: CASSQMTTQGAGEQYF. The DNA of the CDR3 is TGTGCCAGCAGCCAGATGACGACACAGGGGGCGGGCGAGCAGTACTTC.

This clonotype turned up a few times. The V gene is TRBV7-8, the J gene TRBJ2-2; D gene ambiguous. Germline loops: CDR1 SGHVS, CDR2 FQNEAQ. Trimming left V 1 base short and J 3 bases short, with 12 bases between. The CDR3 has 16 amino acids. The CDR3 nucleotides read TGTGCCAGCAGCTTAGTTTTTGAGGTCCACACCGGGGAGCTGTTTTTT. It translates to CASSLVFEVHTGELFF.

This clonotype has just one count. V usage is TRBV7-9 and J usage is TRBJ2-1; 11 bases are shared with TRBD2. The CDR3 totals 15 residues. The germline CDR1 and CDR2 sequences are SEHNR and FQNEAQ (reference sequence). Germline trimming cut 1 base from V and 8 bases from J; bases unmatched to any gene: 4. The CDR3 coding sequence is TGTGCCAGCAGCTTAGTACTAGCGGGAGCCTATGAGCAGTTCTTC. Translating gives CASSLVLAGAYEQFF. Filled out from reference TRBV7-9 and TRBJ2-1, the complete variable domain reads DTGVSQNPRHKITKRGQNVTFRCDPISEHNRLYWYRQTLGQGPEFLTYFQNEAQLEKSRLLSDRFSAERPKGSFSTLEIQRTEQGDSAMYLCASSLVLAGAYEQFFGPGTRLTVL.

This clonotype appeared a few times. The genes are TRBV27 and TRBJ1-1; 7 bases match TRBD1. Germline V lookup: CDR1 MNHEY, CDR2 SMNVEV (reference sequence). The CDR3 loop spans 15 amino acids. J lost 3 bases, V lost 6 bases, and 10 bases had no gene match. In nucleotides, the CDR3 is TGTGCCAGCAGGCTACTGACAGGGAGGGACACTGAAGCTTTCTTT. Amino acids: CASRLLTGRDTEAFF.

This clonotype was recorded a few times. The J gene is TRBJ2-3, the V gene TRBV7-6; D is unclear. CDR1 SGHVS and CDR2 FNYEAQ come from the germline V gene. This CDR3 region has 14 residues. V was trimmed by 5 bases and J by 4 bases, leaving 13 bases between them. This CDR3 reads CASSPERGSDTQYF. CDR3 nucleotides: TGTGCCAGCAGCCCTGAGAGAGGCTCAGATACGCAGTATTTT. Combining the CDR3 with reference TRBV7-6 and TRBJ2-3 gives the whole variable domain GAGVSQSPRYKVTKRGQDVALRCDPISGHVSLYWYRQALGQGPEFLTYFNYEAQQDKSGLPNDRFSAERPEGSISTLTIQRTEQRDSAMYRCASSPERGSDTQYFGPGTRLTVL.

V is TRBV29-1 and J is TRBJ1-3, with D unclear. V was pared by 4 bases and J by 4 bases, with 8 bases between. Germline V gives CDR1 SQVTM, CDR2 ANQGSEA. The CDR3 has 12 residues. The CDR3 protein is CSVAQIGNTIYF. CDR3 bases: TGCAGCGTTGCTCAAATCGGAAACACCATATATTTT.

There are many counts of this clonotype. The chain couples TRBV7-8 to TRBJ2-3, with 10 bases aligning to TRBD1. The germline CDR1 and CDR2 sequences are SGHVS and FQNEAQ. Germline trimming cut 0 bases from V and 5 bases from J; bases unmatched to any gene: 8. The CDR3 runs to 17 residues. CDR3 DNA sequence: TGTGCCAGCAGCTTAGCTTATGGGACAGGGGAGGAAGATACGCAGTATTTT. Encoded protein: CASSLAYGTGEEDTQYF. Together with reference TRBV7-8 and TRBJ2-3, the CDR3 gives the full variable domain: GAGVSQSPRYKVAKRGQDVALRCDPISGHVSLFWYQQALGQGPEFLTYFQNEAQLDKSGLPSDRFFAERPEGSVSTLKIQRTQQEDSAVYLCASSLAYGTGEEDTQYFGPGTRLTVL.

The chain employs TRBV5-1 and TRBJ1-2; D is undetermined. Between the trimmed V and J ends, which lost 4 bases and 4 bases, there was a span of 11 bases. The V gene's germline CDR1 is SGHRS and CDR2 YFSETQ. This CDR3 contains 13 residues. CDR3 amino acids: CASSNGRSYGYTF. The CDR3 DNA is TGCGCCAGCAGCAACGGACGGAGCTATGGCTACACCTTC.

The chain recombines TRBV7-6 with TRBJ2-7; TRBD2 is a possible D gene (5 bases). The CDR3 totals 15 residues. The germline V gene has CDR1 SGHVS and CDR2 FNYEAQ. V lost 0 bases and J lost 3, with 12 bases in between. The DNA of the CDR3 is TGTGCCAGCAGCTTAGCTGAGGGCAGCGTCTACGAGCAGTACTTC. Translating it yields CASSLAEGSVYEQYF.

The table lists this clonotype with a few counts. V is TRBV4-1 and J is TRBJ2-2; D assignment may be TRBD1 or TRBD2 (5 bases each). The V gene lost 0 bases and the J gene lost 4 bases, with 12 bases spanning the gap. Germline V CDR1 and CDR2: MGHRA, YSYEKL. The CDR3 has 16 residues. The chain's CDR3 is CASSQEGDLFTGELFF. DNA of the CDR3: TGCGCCAGCAGCCAAGAAGGGGACCTATTCACCGGGGAGCTGTTTTTT.

The chain carries TRBV11-2 and TRBJ2-1; no clear D. The germline V and J ends were trimmed by 1 base and 7 bases, with 8 bases remaining between them. This CDR3 has 13 residues. Germline CDR1 SGHAT, CDR2 FQNNGV. The CDR3 region has the DNA TGTGCCAGCAGCTTAGCCCTAAAGAATGAGCAGTTCTTC. As protein: CASSLALKNEQFF.

The chain joins TRBV7-2 to TRBJ2-1; 11 bases line up with TRBD2. Trimming at V came to 1 base and at J to 6 bases, leaving 8 bases not matched to a gene. Per germline, CDR1 SGHTA and CDR2 FQGNSA. The CDR3 is 17 amino acids. CDR3 in DNA: TGTGCCAGCAGCTTAGTTCTAGCGGGAGGCACCGGCAATGAGCAGTTCTTC. Residues: CASSLVLAGGTGNEQFF.